This TCR beta chain came from a study of control samples from healthy donors and cancer patients. The V end lost 0 bases, the J end lost 0 bases, and 9 bases lay between the germline ends. Germline V gene data show CDR1 as PRHDT and CDR2 as FYEKMQ (reference sequence). CDR3 length equals 15 residues. Some clones are missing from TCRdb's copy, which holds only in-frame ones; the method was immunoSEQ multiplex PCR. The sample has around 150,000 clones, 70% to 90% seen once. V usage is TRBV13 and J usage is TRBJ2-7; D is unresolved. Sequencing used blood. This receptor was taken from a man aged 30-40 years in good health. DNA of the CDR3: TGTGCCAGCAGCTTAGGGGACCTCAGCTCCTACGAGCAGTACTTC. It encodes CASSLGDLSSYEQYF.